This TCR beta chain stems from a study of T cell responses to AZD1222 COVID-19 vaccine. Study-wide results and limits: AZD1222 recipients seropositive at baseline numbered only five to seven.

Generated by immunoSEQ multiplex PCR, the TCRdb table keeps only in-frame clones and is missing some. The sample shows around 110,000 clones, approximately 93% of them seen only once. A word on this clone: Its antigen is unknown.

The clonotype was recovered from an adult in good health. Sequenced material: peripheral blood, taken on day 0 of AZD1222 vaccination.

The CDR3 protein is CASSLVEKSSPEQYF. DNA for the CDR3: TGTGCCAGCAGCTTAGTAGAAAAGTCTAGTCCCGAGCAGTACTTC. The chain combines TRBV7-8 with TRBJ2-7, with unresolved D. Germline V gene data show CDR1 as SGHVS and CDR2 as FQNEAQ. The length of the CDR3 is 15 residues. Trimming stripped 1 base from V and 6 bases from J, with 16 bases between.